At least ten counts were recorded for the clone carrying this T cell receptor beta chain. Its matching antigen is unknown. This specimen comes from a study of T cell repertoires in cytomegalovirus infection. Study context: Evidence of both CMV infection and a matching HLA type came from public TCR beta signatures.

Germline V gene lookup returns CDR1 SGHTA and CDR2 FQGNSA. This CDR3 has 12 amino acids. The V end was cut by 4 bases, the J end by 6 bases, with 6 bases between. Whole-study results and caveats: Carriage of CMV together with the relevant HLA was identifiable through cumulative public TCR beta family frequency. HLA-C-restricted CMV-specific TCR beta clonotypes prevailed in the ex vivo response.

TCRdb re-called the reads through MiXCR, storing one row per CDR3 protein. The data show around 300,000 distinct CDR3 sequences, 20% to 30% seen once. This chain links TRBV7-2 with TRBJ2-2; D is undetermined. The receptor was isolated from a human donor in good health (CMV status not recorded). Some clones in this sample may be carry-over from other donors' samples. Source material: PBMCs. The CDR3 here is CASSSFAGELFF. The CDR3 coding sequence is TGTGCCAGCAGCTCTTTTGCCGGGGAGCTGTTTTTT. The variable domain in full, completed from reference TRBV7-2 and TRBJ2-2, reads GAGVSQSPSNKVTEKGKDVELRCDPISGHTALYWYRQSLGQGLEFLIYFQGNSAPDKSGLPSDRFSAERTGGSVSTLTIQRTQQEDSAVYLCASSSFAGELFFGEGSRLTVL.